These 10 T cell receptor beta chains came from one sample sequenced in a study of blood T cell repertoires in COVID-19 (dated by TCRdb to about 2020). Receptor libraries were prepared by the immunoSEQ multiplex PCR assay. The clones in this table, taken by TCRdb from immuneACCESS, are in-frame only. Not every clone is retained; where verified, under half of the shortfall comes from an unresolved V gene, and the cause of the rest is unknown. The sample table holds 200,000 to 250,000 clones, of which about 87% were seen once. About 3.5% of the sample is held by the ten biggest clonotypes. Sequenced: PBMCs or T cells enriched from blood (not recorded which). These TCRs come from a woman in her twenties or thirties who had been exposed to COVID-19.

The chain uses TRBV10-3 and TRBJ2-2; tentative D call: TRBD2 (5 bases). CDR1 and CDR2 (germline): ENHRY, SYGVKD. The CDR3 spans 13 residues. The V gene lost 7 bases and the J gene lost 3 bases, with 9 bases spanning the gap. This chain's CDR3 is CAITARDTGELFF. CDR3 sequence (DNA): TGTGCCATCACTGCGAGGGACACCGGGGAGCTGTTTTTT.

The chain links TRBV5-1 to TRBJ1-4; the D gene is possibly TRBD1 (5 bases). CDR1 is SGHRS and CDR2 is YFSETQ in the germline V gene. V was clipped by 5 bases and J by 9 bases, with 14 bases between them. CDR3 size: 13 residues. The CDR3 protein is CASRWDGGKKLFF. The DNA for the CDR3 is TGCGCCAGCAGGTGGGACGGGGGTAAAAAACTGTTTTTT.

This chain connects TRBV6-6 to TRBJ1-2, with 9 bases lining up with TRBD1. This CDR3 region has 14 residues. J was trimmed by 4 bases and V by 6 bases; bases with no gene match: 6. Per the germline V gene, CDR1 is MNHNY and CDR2 is SVGAGI (reference sequence). This CDR3 reads CASRRQQGAYGYTF. The CDR3 DNA is TGTGCCAGCAGGCGGCAACAGGGGGCCTATGGCTACACCTTC.

V and J are TRBV4-1 and TRBJ2-2; perhaps TRBD1 as D (5 bases). The V gene's germline CDR1 is MGHRA and CDR2 YSYEKL. The CDR3 covers 17 residues. V gave up 0 bases and J gave up 7 bases, with 18 bases separating them. The CDR3 region is CASSQDPYAGQSGELFF. The CDR3 nucleotides are TGCGCCAGCAGCCAAGATCCTTACGCAGGGCAGAGCGGGGAGCTGTTTTTT.

This chain uses TRBV6-1 with TRBJ1-1, with D maybe TRBD1 (6 bases). The germline V gene encodes CDR1 MNHNS and CDR2 SASEGT. CDR3 size: 14 residues. V lost 2 bases to trimming and J lost 1 base, with 8 bases between them. The CDR3: CASSERDKNTEAFF. The CDR3 region has the DNA TGTGCCAGCAGTGAAAGGGACAAGAACACTGAAGCTTTCTTT.

The V gene is TRBV19, the J gene TRBJ2-1, with D unresolved. This CDR3 contains 13 residues. CDR1 and CDR2 from the germline V gene are LNHDA and SQIVND (reference sequence). V lost 4 bases to trimming and J lost 0 bases, with 4 bases between them. The CDR3 DNA reads as TGTGCCAGTAGTACGGTCTCCTACAATGAGCAGTTCTTC. Translating gives CASSTVSYNEQFF. Full variable domain (remainder filled in from reference TRBV19 and TRBJ2-1): DGGITQSPKYLFRKEGQNVTLSCEQNLNHDAMYWYRQDPGQGLRLIYYSQIVNDFQKGDIAEGYSVSREKKESFPLTVTSAQKNPTAFYLCASSTVSYNEQFFGPGTRLTVL.

V and J are TRBV5-5 and TRBJ2-5, with a tentative D call TRBD2 (6 bases). This CDR3 contains 16 residues. The germline gives CDR1 SGHKS, CDR2 YYEKEE (reference sequence). Deletions cut 0 bases from V and 1 base from J, with 13 bases between. Here the CDR3 DNA reads TGTGCCAGCAGCTTGGTCGCGGGAATCCCCCAAGAGACCCAGTACTTC. Its protein is CASSLVAGIPQETQYF. Full variable domain (remainder filled in from reference TRBV5-5 and TRBJ2-5): DAGVTQSPTHLIKTRGQQVTLRCSPISGHKSVSWYQQVLGQGPQFIFQYYEKEERGRGNFPDRFSARQFPNYSSELNVNALLLGDSALYLCASSLVAGIPQETQYFGPGTRLLVL.

This chain connects TRBV15 to TRBJ2-7, with D uncertain. Per germline, CDR1 LNHNV and CDR2 YYDKDF (reference sequence). The V end lost 0 bases, the J end lost 12 bases, and 15 bases lay between the germline ends. The CDR3 contains 13 residues. For the CDR3, the DNA is TGTGCCACCAGCAGAGATCGCGGTATTCCCTTGTACTTC. Its translation is CATSRDRGIPLYF.

This rearrangement joins TRBV18 to TRBJ2-2; 10 nucleotides agree with TRBD1. Trimming took 1 base from V and 0 from J; bases not matched to a gene: 17. The germline V gene has CDR1 KGHSH and CDR2 LQKENI. The CDR3 consists of 22 residues. CDR3 in amino acids: CASSPRRNRQDRGEANTGELFF. DNA for the CDR3: TGTGCCAGCTCACCACGGCGGAATCGTCAGGACAGGGGGGAGGCGAACACCGGGGAGCTGTTTTTT.

A note on this clone: Mismatch with germline at one junction end may stem from a read error. The genes are TRBV18 and TRBJ1-3; D gene unclear. The germline V gene encodes CDR1 KGHSH and CDR2 LQKENI. The CDR3 totals 16 residues. The chain's CDR3 is CASSPATPGANLVERF. CDR3 coding DNA: TGTGCCAGCTCACCTGCTACACCGGGAGCCAACCTAGTTGAGAGGTTT.